This T cell receptor beta chain was identified in a study of OX40 agonist ivuxolimab in advanced cancers. On the study more broadly: An agonistic human IgG2 monoclonal antibody against OX40 (CD134) was given. Recorded diagnoses for dose-escalation patients were hepatocellular carcinoma, melanoma, renal cell or head and neck cancer.

This clone was recorded only once. The antigen is not known. Between the trimmed V and J ends, which lost 1 base and 2 bases, there was a span of 11 bases. The CDR3 extends over 15 amino acids. Germline V gene sequence: CDR1 SGHTA, CDR2 FQGNSA. Regarding the study as a whole: By week 6 at 0.1 to 3.0 mg/kg, blood CD4+ and CD8+ T cells had expanded clonally. Researchers report that CD8+ T cells had, on average, more expanded clones than CD4+.

The assay was immunoSEQ multiplex PCR, and TCRdb's table has in-frame clones only and misses some. Here the sample spans about 53,000 clones, approximately 79% being singletons. The sequences come from CD4+ or CD8+ T cells sorted from blood, collected in a trial of the OX40 agonist ivuxolimab. The TCR originated in an adult with an advanced solid tumor such as melanoma, head and neck, liver or kidney cancer. This chain connects TRBV7-2 to TRBJ1-2; D unresolved. The CDR3 bases are TGTGCCAGCAGCTTAGGCGCAGCTTCCAACTATGGCTACACCTTC. This translates into CASSLGAASNYGYTF.